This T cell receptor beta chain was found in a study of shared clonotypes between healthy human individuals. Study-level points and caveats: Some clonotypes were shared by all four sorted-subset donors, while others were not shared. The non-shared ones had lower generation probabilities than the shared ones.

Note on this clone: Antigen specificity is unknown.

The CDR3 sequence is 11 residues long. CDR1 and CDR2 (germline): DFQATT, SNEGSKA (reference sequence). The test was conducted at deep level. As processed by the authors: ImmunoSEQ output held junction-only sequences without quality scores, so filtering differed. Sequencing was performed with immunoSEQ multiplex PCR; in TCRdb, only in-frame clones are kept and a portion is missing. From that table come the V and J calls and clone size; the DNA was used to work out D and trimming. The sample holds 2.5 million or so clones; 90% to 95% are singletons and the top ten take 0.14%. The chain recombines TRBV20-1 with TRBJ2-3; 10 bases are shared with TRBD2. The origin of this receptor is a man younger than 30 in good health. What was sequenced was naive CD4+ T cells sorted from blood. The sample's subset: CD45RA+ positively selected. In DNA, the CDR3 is TGCAGAGCGGGAGGGATGAGTACGCAGTATTTT. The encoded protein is CRAGGMSTQYF.